Detailed here is one T cell receptor beta chain. No antigen is known for it. This sample stems from a study of graft-versus-host responses after intestinal transplantation. About the research overall: Uniformly, recipients were administered anti-thymocyte globulin induction with subsequent tacrolimus and steroids for 2 to 3 years. The study, taken as a whole, reports: With peak circulating GvH clone levels came an association with early post-transplant HvG declines. The authors found GvH clones in recipient marrow, some appearing first in ileum or blood. Graft-versus-host to host-versus-graft clonal ratios in allografts were high in patients with graft-donor T cell macrochimerism.

Germline assignment: CDR1 LGHNA and CDR2 YSLEER. V was pared by 0 bases and J by 5 bases, with 4 bases of the junction left unmatched. The CDR3 is 15 residues long. Assay used: immunoSEQ multiplex PCR; TCRdb lists only in-frame clones, some missing. The table shows 55,000 to 65,000 clones, with 85% to 95% occurring only once. This TCR came from a human donor who was the organ donor for an intestinal transplant. The chain recombines TRBV4-3 with TRBJ2-4; 7 bases are shared with TRBD1. The sequences come from unstimulated CD4+ T cells sorted from spleen or lymph node cells, collected before transplant. CDR3 sequence reads: CASSQEGGAQNIQYF. The CDR3, as DNA: TGCGCCAGCAGCCAAGAAGGGGGCGCGCAAAACATTCAGTACTTC.